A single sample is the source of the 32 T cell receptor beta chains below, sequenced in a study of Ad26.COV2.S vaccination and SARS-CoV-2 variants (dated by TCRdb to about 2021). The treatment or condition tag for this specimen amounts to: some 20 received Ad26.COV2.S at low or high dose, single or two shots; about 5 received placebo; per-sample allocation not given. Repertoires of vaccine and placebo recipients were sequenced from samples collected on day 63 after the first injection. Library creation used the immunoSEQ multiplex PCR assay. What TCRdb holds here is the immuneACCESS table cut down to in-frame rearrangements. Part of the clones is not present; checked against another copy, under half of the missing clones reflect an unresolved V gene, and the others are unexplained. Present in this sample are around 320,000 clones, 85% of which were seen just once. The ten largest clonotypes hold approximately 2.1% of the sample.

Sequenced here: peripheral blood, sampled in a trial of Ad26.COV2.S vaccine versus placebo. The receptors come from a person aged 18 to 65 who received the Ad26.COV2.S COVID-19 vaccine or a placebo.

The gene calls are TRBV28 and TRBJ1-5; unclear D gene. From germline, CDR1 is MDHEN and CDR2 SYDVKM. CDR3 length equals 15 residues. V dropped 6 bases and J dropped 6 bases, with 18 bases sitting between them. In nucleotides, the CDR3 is TGTGCCAGCAGAGTATCCCCGGGGAACTTTCAGCCCCAGCATTTT. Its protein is CASRVSPGNFQPQHF.

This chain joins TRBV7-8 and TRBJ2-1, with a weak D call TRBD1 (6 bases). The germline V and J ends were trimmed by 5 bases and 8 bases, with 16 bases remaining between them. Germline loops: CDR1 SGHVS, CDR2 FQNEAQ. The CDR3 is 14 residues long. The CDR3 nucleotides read TGTGCCAGCAGCGAGCGAAAAGGACAGCATGAGCAGTTCTTC. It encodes CASSERKGQHEQFF.

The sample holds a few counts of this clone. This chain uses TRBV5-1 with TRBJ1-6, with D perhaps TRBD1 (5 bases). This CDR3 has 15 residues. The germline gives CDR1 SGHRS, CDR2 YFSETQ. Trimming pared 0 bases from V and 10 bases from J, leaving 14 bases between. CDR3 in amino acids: CASSLAGGEDSPLHF. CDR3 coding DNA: TGCGCCAGCAGCTTGGCCGGGGGAGAAGACTCACCCCTCCACTTT. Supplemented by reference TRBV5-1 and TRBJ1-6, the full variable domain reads KAGVTQTPRYLIKTRGQQVTLSCSPISGHRSVSWYQQTPGQGLQFLFEYFSETQRNKGNFPGRFSGRQFSNSRSEMNVSTLELGDSALYLCASSLAGGEDSPLHFGNGTRLTVT.

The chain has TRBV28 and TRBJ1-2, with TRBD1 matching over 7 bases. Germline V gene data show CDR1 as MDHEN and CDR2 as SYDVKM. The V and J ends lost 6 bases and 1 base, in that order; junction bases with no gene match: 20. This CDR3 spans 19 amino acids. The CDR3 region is CASSPFNALGTEFNYGYTF. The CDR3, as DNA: TGTGCCAGCAGCCCTTTCAACGCGCTCGGGACAGAATTTAACTATGGCTACACCTTC.

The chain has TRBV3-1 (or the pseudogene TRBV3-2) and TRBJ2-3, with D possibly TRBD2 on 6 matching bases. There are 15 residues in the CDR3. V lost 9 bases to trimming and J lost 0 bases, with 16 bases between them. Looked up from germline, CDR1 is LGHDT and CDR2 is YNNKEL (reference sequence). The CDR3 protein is CASVARDGSTDTQYF. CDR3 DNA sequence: TGTGCCAGTGTAGCGCGGGACGGAAGCACAGATACGCAGTATTTT.

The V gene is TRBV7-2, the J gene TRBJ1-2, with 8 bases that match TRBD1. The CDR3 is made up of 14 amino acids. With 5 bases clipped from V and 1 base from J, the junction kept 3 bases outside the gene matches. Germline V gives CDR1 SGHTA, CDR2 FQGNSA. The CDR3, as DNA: TGTGCCAGCAGCATTGGACAGGGTAACTATGGCTACACCTTC. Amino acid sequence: CASSIGQGNYGYTF.

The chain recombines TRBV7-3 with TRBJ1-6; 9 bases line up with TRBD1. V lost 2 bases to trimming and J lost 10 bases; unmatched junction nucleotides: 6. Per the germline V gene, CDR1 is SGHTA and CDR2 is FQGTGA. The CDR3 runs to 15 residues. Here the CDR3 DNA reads TGTGCCAGCAGCTTAGACGGGACAGGGATCTCACCCCTCCACTTT. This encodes CASSLDGTGISPLHF. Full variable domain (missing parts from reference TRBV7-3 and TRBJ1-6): GAGVSQTPSNKVTEKGKYVELRCDPISGHTALYWYRQSLGQGPEFLIYFQGTGAADDSGLPNDRFFAVRPEGSVSTLKIQRTERGDSAVYLCASSLDGTGISPLHFGNGTRLTVT.

The CDR3 spells CASSQEWGPGNTIYF. DNA of the CDR3: TGTGCCAGCAGCCAAGAATGGGGCCCTGGAAACACCATATATTTT. The chain uses TRBV3-1 (or the pseudogene TRBV3-2) and TRBJ1-3, with D possibly TRBD1 on 5 matching bases. The germline V gene encodes CDR1 LGHDT and CDR2 YNNKEL (reference sequence). V was shortened by 0 bases and J by 2 bases, with 8 bases between the two germline ends. The CDR3 runs to 15 residues.

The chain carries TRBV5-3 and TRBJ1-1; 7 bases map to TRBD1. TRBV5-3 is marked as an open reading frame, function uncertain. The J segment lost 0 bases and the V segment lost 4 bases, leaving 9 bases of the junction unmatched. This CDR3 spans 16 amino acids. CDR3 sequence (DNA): TGTGCCAGAAGCCACGAGGGACAGAGCATGAACACTGAAGCTTTCTTT. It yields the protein CARSHEGQSMNTEAFF.

The CDR3 nucleotides are TGTGCTAGTGGTTTATCAGGGAGAAACACCATATATTTT. It yields the protein CASGLSGRNTIYF. This sequence joins TRBV12-5 and TRBJ1-3; D is perhaps TRBD1 (5 bases). V was pared by 3 bases and J by 5 bases, with 8 bases between. The germline gives CDR1 LGHNT, CDR2 FRNRAP. The CDR3 has 13 amino acids.

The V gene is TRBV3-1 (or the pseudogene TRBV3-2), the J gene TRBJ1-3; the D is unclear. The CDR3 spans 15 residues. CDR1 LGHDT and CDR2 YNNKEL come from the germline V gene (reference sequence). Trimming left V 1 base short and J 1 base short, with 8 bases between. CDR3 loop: CASSQGWGSGNTIYF. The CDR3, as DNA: TGTGCCAGCAGCCAAGGGTGGGGTTCTGGAAACACCATATATTTT.

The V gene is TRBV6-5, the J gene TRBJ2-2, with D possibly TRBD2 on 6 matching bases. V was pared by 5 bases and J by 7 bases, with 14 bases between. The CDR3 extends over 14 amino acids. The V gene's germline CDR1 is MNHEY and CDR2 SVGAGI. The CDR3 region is CASSSPGGSGELFF. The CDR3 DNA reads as TGTGCCAGCAGTAGCCCCGGGGGTAGCGGGGAGCTGTTTTTT.

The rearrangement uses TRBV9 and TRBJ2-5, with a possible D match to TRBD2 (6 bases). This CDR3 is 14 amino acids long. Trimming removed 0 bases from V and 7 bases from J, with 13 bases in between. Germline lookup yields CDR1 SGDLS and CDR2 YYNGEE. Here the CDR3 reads CASSVGVPGGTQYF. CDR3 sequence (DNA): TGTGCCAGCAGCGTAGGAGTCCCCGGGGGGACCCAGTACTTC.

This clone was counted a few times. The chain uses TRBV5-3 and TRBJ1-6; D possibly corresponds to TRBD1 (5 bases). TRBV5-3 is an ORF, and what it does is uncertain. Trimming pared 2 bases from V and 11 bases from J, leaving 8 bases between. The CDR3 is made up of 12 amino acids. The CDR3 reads CARSLLGPPLHF. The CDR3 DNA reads TGTGCCAGAAGCTTACTGGGGCCACCCCTCCACTTT.

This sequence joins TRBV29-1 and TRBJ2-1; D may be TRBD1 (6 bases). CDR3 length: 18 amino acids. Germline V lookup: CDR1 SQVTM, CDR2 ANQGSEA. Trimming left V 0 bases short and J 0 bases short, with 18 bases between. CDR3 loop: CSVEESRGSISSYNEQFF. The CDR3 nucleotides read TGCAGCGTTGAAGAATCTAGGGGGAGCATAAGCTCCTACAATGAGCAGTTCTTC.

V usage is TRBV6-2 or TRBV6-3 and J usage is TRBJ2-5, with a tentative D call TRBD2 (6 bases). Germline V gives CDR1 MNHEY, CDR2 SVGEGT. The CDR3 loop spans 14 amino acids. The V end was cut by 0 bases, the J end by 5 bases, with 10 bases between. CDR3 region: CASSYSGGRETQYF. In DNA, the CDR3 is TGTGCCAGCAGTTACTCCGGAGGGAGGGAGACCCAGTACTTC.

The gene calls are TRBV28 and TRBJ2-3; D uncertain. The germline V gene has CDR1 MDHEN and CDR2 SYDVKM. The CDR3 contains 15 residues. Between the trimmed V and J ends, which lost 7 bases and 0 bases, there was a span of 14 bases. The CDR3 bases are TGTGCCAGCACTTGGATGACAACTAGCACAGATACGCAGTATTTT. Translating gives CASTWMTTSTDTQYF.

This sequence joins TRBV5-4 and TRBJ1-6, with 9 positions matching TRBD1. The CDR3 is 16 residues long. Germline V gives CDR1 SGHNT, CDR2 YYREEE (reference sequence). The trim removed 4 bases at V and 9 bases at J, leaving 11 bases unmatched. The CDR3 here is CASSESQGASRSPLHF. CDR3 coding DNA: TGTGCCAGCAGCGAGTCACAGGGGGCCTCCCGTTCACCCCTCCACTTT.

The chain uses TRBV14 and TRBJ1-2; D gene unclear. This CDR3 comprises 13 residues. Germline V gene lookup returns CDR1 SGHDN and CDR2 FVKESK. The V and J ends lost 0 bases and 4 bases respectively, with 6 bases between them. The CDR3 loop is CASSQDSRYGYTF. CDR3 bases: TGTGCCAGCAGCCAAGATAGCCGCTATGGCTACACCTTC.

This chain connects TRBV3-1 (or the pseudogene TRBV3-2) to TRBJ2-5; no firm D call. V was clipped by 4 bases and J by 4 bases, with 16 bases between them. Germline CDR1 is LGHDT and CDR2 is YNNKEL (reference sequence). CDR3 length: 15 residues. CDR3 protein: CASSLQRAIGETQYF. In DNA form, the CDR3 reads TGTGCCAGCAGCCTTCAAAGGGCAATAGGAGAGACCCAGTACTTC.

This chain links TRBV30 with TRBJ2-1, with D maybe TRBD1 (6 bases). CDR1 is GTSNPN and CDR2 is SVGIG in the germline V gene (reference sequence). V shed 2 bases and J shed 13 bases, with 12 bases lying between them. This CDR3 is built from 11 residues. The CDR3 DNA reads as TGTGCCTGGAGTACTCAGGGGCCCCAGTTCTTC. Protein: CAWSTQGPQFF.

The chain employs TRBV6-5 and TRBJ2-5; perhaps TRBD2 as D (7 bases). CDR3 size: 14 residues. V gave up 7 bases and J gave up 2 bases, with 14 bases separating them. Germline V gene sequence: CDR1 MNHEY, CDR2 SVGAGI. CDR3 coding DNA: TGTGCCAGCACCGAGGGGGGGCCTCAAGAGACCCAGTACTTC. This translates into CASTEGGPQETQYF.

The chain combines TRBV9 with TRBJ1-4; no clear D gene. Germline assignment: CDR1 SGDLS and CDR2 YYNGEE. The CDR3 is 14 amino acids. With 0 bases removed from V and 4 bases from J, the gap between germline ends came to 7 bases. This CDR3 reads CASSVGQDNEKLFF. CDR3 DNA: TGTGCCAGCAGCGTAGGGCAAGATAATGAAAAACTGTTTTTT.

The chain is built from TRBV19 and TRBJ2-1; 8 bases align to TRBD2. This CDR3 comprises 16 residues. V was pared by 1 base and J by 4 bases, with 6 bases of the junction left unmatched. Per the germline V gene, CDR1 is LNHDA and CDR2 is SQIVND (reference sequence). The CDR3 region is CASSIARGGSYNEQFF. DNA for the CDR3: TGTGCCAGTAGTATAGCTCGCGGGGGGTCGTACAATGAGCAGTTCTTC.

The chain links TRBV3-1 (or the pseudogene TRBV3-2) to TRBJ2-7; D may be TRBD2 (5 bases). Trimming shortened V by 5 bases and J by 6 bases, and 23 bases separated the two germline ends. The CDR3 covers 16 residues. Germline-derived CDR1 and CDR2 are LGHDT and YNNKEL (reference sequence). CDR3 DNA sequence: TGTGCCAGCAGCAGTATTACGGGGTCGAGGTCGGGCGAGCAGTACTTC. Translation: CASSSITGSRSGEQYF.

The CDR3 nucleotides are TGTGCCAGCAGTGGTAGGGACCTCCCCCCCTACGAGCAGTACTTC. It codes for CASSGRDLPPYEQYF. This rearrangement joins TRBV28 to TRBJ2-7; D is possibly TRBD1 or TRBD2 (5 bases each). The CDR3 covers 15 residues. Germline V gene data show CDR1 as MDHEN and CDR2 as SYDVKM. Trimming cost V 5 bases and J 2 bases, with 16 bases left between them.

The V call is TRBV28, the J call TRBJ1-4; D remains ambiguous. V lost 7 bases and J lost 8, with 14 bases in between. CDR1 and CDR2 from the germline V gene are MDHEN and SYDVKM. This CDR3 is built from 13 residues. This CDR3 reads CASTPWIGEKLFF. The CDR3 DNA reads TGTGCCAGCACCCCTTGGATTGGCGAAAAACTGTTTTTT.

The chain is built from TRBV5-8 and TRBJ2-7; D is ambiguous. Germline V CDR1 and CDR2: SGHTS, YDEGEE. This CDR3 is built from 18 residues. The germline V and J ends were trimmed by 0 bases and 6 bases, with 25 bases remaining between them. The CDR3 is CASSLASGSPHRRREQYF. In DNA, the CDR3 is TGTGCCAGCAGCTTGGCTTCGGGCTCCCCCCATCGACGTCGCGAGCAGTACTTC.

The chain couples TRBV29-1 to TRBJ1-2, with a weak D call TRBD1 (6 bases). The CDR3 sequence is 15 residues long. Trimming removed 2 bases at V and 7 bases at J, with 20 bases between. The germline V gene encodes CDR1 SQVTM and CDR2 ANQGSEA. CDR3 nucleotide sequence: TGCAGCGTTGAAAATGGGGACACGGGCACCACTGGCTACACCTTC. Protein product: CSVENGDTGTTGYTF.

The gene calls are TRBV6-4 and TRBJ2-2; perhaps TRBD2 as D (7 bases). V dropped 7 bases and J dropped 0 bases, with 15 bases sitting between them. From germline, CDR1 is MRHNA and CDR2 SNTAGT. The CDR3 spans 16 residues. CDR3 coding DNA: TGTGCCAGCATCGTGGGGGGGCCCACGAACACCGGGGAGCTGTTTTTT. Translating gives CASIVGGPTNTGELFF.

DNA of the CDR3: TGTGCCAGCAGCTCGCTCTCAATCCGGGACAAAGATAACTATGGCTACACCTTC. Residues: CASSSLSIRDKDNYGYTF. The V call is TRBV7-9, the J call TRBJ1-2, with D possibly TRBD1 on 6 matching bases. Germline V gives CDR1 SEHNR, CDR2 FQNEAQ (reference sequence). The V end was cut by 4 bases, the J end by 1 base, with 22 bases between. This CDR3 has 18 residues.

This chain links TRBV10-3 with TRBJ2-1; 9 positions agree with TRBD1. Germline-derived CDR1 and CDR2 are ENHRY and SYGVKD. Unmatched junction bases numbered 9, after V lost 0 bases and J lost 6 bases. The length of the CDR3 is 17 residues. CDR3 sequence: CAISESLVGTGPNEQFF. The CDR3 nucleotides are TGTGCCATCAGTGAGTCGTTGGTCGGGACAGGGCCCAATGAGCAGTTCTTC.